This note documents a single T cell receptor (beta chain) sequence. Produced via immunoSEQ multiplex PCR; TCRdb's table is partial and in-frame only. The sample consists of roughly 70,000 clones, over 85% of them appearing once. This entry belongs to a study of technical replicates of blood from several donors. After removal of 4 bases from V and 3 bases from J, the junction contained 14 bases not matched to a gene. CDR1 and CDR2 from the germline V gene are SGDLS and YYNGEE. This CDR3 is built from 17 residues. This sequence was found in a human donor in good health. The sample taken for sequencing was T cells isolated from PBMCs. The rearrangement uses TRBV9 and TRBJ2-3; 7 bases match TRBD1. The CDR3 sequence is CASSPRQGSSPTDTQYF. For the CDR3, the DNA is TGTGCCAGCAGCCCCCGACAGGGATCATCACCAACAGATACGCAGTATTTT.